This passage covers 6 T cell receptor beta chains from one sample sequenced in a study of beta chain features in type 1 diabetes. As every portion of the isolated RNA was reverse transcribed, the sequencing read expressed TCRB transcripts. Measured with immunoSEQ multiplex PCR; TCRdb has only the in-frame clones, and not every one. The table has 330,000 or so clones, around a fifth seen once. The specimen was naive CD4+ T cells from blood. These receptors were collected from a woman aged 18-29 years in good health.

This chain connects TRBV29-1 to TRBJ1-1, with D possibly TRBD1 on 5 matching bases. V lost 4 bases, J lost 6 bases, and 12 bases lay in between. Germline loops: CDR1 SQVTM, CDR2 ANQGSEA. The CDR3 consists of 12 residues. CDR3 sequence: CSVVRGGAEAFF. In DNA form, the CDR3 reads TGCAGCGTTGTGCGGGGAGGGGCTGAAGCTTTCTTT.

This clone was seen more than once but under ten times. The rearrangement links TRBV30 to TRBJ1-2; D gene uncertain. With 0 bases removed from V and 8 bases from J, the gap between germline ends came to 10 bases. CDR3 length equals 12 residues. The V gene's germline CDR1 is GTSNPN and CDR2 SVGIG (reference sequence). The CDR3 spells CAWSVAGSGYTF. In DNA, the CDR3 is TGTGCCTGGAGTGTAGCAGGATCCGGCTACACCTTC.

The chain has TRBV23-1 and TRBJ2-7; D unclear. Being an ORF, TRBV23-1 has a function that is uncertain. V gave up 0 bases and J gave up 6 bases, with 12 bases separating them. The CDR3 contains 14 residues. The CDR3 loop reads CASSQSMRGREQYF. The DNA for the CDR3 is TGCGCCAGCAGTCAATCTATGCGTGGGCGCGAGCAGTACTTC.

The J gene is TRBJ1-2, the V gene TRBV9, with no clear D. Trimming took off 0 bases at V and 8 bases at J, with 11 bases between the two ends. Germline-derived CDR1 and CDR2 are SGDLS and YYNGEE. This CDR3 is built from 13 residues. The CDR3 is CASSVDSTGGYTF. The CDR3 DNA reads as TGTGCCAGCAGCGTAGACAGCACTGGAGGCTACACCTTC.

The gene calls are TRBV5-1 and TRBJ2-7; no clear D gene. The CDR3 is made up of 12 amino acids. V was cut by 4 bases and J by 4 bases, with 9 bases left in between. CDR1 and CDR2 from the germline V gene are SGHRS and YFSETQ. This CDR3 reads CASSPDTYEQYF. The DNA for the CDR3 is TGCGCCAGCAGCCCTGACACGTACGAGCAGTACTTC. Complete variable domain (other parts from reference TRBV5-1 and TRBJ2-7): KAGVTQTPRYLIKTRGQQVTLSCSPISGHRSVSWYQQTPGQGLQFLFEYFSETQRNKGNFPGRFSGRQFSNSRSEMNVSTLELGDSALYLCASSPDTYEQYFGPGTRLTVT.

This clone has a handful of counts. This rearrangement joins TRBV30 to TRBJ1-1; D is ambiguous. Trimming stripped 5 bases from V and 4 bases from J, with 11 bases between. CDR3 size: 12 residues. CDR1 and CDR2 (germline): GTSNPN, SVGIG (reference sequence). For the CDR3, the DNA is TGTGCCTGGGCCCCGAGGGCCACTGAAGCTTTCTTT. Protein: CAWAPRATEAFF.